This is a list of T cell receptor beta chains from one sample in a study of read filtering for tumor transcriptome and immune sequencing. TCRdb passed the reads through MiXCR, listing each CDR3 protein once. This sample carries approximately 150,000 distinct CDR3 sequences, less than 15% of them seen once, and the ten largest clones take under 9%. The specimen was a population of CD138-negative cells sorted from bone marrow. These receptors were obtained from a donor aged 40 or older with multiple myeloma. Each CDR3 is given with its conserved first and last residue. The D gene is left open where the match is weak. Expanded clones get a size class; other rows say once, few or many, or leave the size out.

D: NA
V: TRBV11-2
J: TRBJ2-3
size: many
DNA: TGTGCCAGCAGCTTAGCGCCTTCCCGGAGCGCGGATACGCAGTATTTT
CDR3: CASSLAPSRSADTQYF

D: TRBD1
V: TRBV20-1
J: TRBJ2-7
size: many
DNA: TGCAGTGCTGCCGGGACAGGGGGCTACGAGCAGTACTTC
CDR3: CSAAGTGGYEQYF

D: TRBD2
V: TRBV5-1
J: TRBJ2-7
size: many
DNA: TGCGCCAGCAGCCTCCACACTAGCGGGAGCTACGAGCAGTACTTC
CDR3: CASSLHTSGSYEQYF

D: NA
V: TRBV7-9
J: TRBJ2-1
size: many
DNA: TGTGCCAGCAGCCTGTACTCCGACAAGGATGAGCAGTTCTTC
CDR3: CASSLYSDKDEQFF

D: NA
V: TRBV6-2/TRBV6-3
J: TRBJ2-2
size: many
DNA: TGTGCCAGCAGCCAGCGGTCCACCGGGGAGCTGTTTTTT
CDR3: CASSQRSTGELFF

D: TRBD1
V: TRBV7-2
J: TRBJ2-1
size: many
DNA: TGTGCCAGCAGCATCGACAGGGGGAGGAATGAGCAGTTCTTC
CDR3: CASSIDRGRNEQFF

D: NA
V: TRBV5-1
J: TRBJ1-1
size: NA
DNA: TGCGCCAGCAGCCTAAGACAGACAACTGAAGCTTTCTTT
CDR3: CASSLRQTTEAFF

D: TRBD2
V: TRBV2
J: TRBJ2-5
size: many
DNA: TGTGCCAGCAGAACCGGGACTAGCGGGAGATTAGGGGAGACCCAGTACTTC
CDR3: CASRTGTSGRLGETQYF

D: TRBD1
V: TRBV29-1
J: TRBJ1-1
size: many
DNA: TGCAGCGTTGGGGGACAGGTACGGGGTTGGACGACTGAAGCTTTCTTT
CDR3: CSVGGQVRGWTTEAFF

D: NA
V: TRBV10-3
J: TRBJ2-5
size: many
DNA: TGTGCCATCAGTGATATTGGAAAGACCCAGTACTTC
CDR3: CAISDIGKTQYF